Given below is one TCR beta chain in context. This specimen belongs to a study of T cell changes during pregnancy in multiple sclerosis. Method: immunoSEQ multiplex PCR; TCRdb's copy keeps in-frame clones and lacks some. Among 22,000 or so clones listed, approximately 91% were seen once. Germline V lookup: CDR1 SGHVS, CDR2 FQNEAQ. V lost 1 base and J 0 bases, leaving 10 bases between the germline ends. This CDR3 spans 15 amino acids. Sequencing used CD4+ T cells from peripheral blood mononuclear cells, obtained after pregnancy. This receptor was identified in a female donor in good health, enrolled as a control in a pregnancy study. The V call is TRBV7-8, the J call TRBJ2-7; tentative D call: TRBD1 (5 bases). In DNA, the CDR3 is TGTGCCAGCAGCTTAGGTAGGACACACTCCTACGAGCAGTACTTC. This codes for CASSLGRTHSYEQYF.